This entry is about one T cell receptor (beta chain). This entry is derived from a study of blood T cell repertoires in COVID-19. This table comes from immunoSEQ multiplex PCR, and its TCRdb copy is limited to in-frame clones, with some not included. The sample includes 210,000 or so clones, 70% to 90% of them seen just once. In germline, CDR1 is MGHDK, CDR2 SYGVNS. Between the trimmed V and J ends, which lost 4 bases and 8 bases, there was a span of 14 bases. CDR3 length: 14 residues. The sample taken for sequencing was peripheral blood. J is TRBJ1-4 and V is TRBV25-1; D perhaps matches TRBD1 (5 bases). This sequence was found in a woman between 35 and 50 years old who had recovered from COVID-19. CDR3 coding DNA: TGTGCCAGCAGTGCCGGGACTCATAGGGAAAAACTGTTTTTT. Amino acid sequence: CASSAGTHREKLFF.